Presented here are 6 T cell receptor beta chains from one specimen sequenced in a study of cytomegalovirus exposure and HLA in healthy donors. 60 Vbeta and 13 Jbeta primers were used in PCR. Using immunoSEQ multiplex PCR, the repertoire was profiled, and TCRdb retains in-frame clones only, with some absent. The table lists over 150,000 clones, 75% to 80% of them singletons. Sequenced material: PBMCs. The receptors originated from a woman aged 40 to 55 in good health and CMV-seropositive.

The V gene is TRBV7-7, the J gene TRBJ1-2, with D hard to call. The CDR3 is made up of 14 amino acids. V was pared by 2 bases and J by 2 bases, with 9 bases between. Germline V gene sequence: CDR1 SSHAT, CDR2 FNYEAQ (reference sequence). CDR3 in amino acids: CASSLFRGNYGYTF. For the CDR3, the DNA is TGTGCCAGCAGCTTATTTCGCGGAAACTATGGCTACACCTTC.

This chain uses TRBV9 with TRBJ2-7; TRBD1 might be the D (6 bases). The ends were cut back, 0 bases at V and 4 bases at J, with 11 bases in the middle. This CDR3 region has 14 residues. Looked up from germline, CDR1 is SGDLS and CDR2 is YYNGEE. CDR3 DNA: TGTGCCAGCAGCGTAGGGGGGCCTCCTTACGAGCAGTACTTC. This sequence encodes CASSVGGPPYEQYF.

This clone came up a few times. The rearrangement uses TRBV10-3 and TRBJ2-5; D not certain. V lost 0 bases and J lost 5, with 4 bases in between. Germline V CDR1 and CDR2: ENHRY, SYGVKD. The CDR3 sequence is 12 residues long. The CDR3 nucleotides are TGTGCCATCAGTGAGTCGCGGGAGACCCAGTACTTC. Encoded protein: CAISESRETQYF.

The rearrangement links TRBV19 to TRBJ2-7; possibly TRBD1 for D (6 bases). The CDR3 is 11 residues long. CDR1 and CDR2 (germline): LNHDA, SQIVND (reference sequence). V was cut by 10 bases and J by 5 bases, with 12 bases left in between. As DNA, the CDR3 is TGTGCCACCAAAGACAGGAACGAGCAGTACTTC. Protein: CATKDRNEQYF.

This chain connects TRBV9 to TRBJ2-3; 9 bases align to TRBD2. The CDR3 sequence is 15 residues long. V trimming: 0 bases; J trimming: 4 bases; junction bases outside the gene matches: 3. Germline assignment: CDR1 SGDLS and CDR2 YYNGEE. CDR3 sequence (DNA): TGTGCCAGCAGCGTAGGATTAGCGGGGGCAGATACGCAGTATTTT. This translates into CASSVGLAGADTQYF.

The chain has TRBV9 and TRBJ2-7, with 11 bases fitting TRBD2. This CDR3 has 15 residues. Trimming took 3 bases from V and 2 from J; bases not matched to a gene: 4. Germline loops: CDR1 SGDLS, CDR2 YYNGEE. The CDR3 DNA follows: TGTGCCAGCAGCGCGGGACTAGCGGAGCCCTACGAGCAGTACTTC. It is translated as CASSAGLAEPYEQYF.